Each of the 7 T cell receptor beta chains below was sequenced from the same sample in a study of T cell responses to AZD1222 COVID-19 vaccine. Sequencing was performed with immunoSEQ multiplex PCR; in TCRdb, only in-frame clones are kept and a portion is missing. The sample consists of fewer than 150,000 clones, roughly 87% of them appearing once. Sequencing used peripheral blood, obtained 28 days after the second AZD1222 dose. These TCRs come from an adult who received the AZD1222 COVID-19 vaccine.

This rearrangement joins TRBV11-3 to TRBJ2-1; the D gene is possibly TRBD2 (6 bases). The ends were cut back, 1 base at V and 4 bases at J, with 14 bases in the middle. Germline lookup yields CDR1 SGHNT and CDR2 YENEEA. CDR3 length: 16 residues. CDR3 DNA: TGTGCCAGCAGCTTAGGGGTGGCTAGCGCATACAATGAGCAGTTCTTC. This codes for CASSLGVASAYNEQFF.

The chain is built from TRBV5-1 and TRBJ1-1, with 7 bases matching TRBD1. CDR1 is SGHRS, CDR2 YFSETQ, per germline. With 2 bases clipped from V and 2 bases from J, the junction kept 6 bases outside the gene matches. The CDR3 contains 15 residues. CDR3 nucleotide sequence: TGCGCCAGCAGCTTACGACAGGGAGCCAACACTGAAGCTTTCTTT. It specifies CASSLRQGANTEAFF.

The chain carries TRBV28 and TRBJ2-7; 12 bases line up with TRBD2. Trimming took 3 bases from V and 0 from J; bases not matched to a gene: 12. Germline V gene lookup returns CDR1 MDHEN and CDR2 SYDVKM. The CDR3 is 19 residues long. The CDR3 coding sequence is TGTGCCAGCAGTTTCCCGGGACAGGGGACTAGCGGGTTCTCCTACGAGCAGTACTTC. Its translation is CASSFPGQGTSGFSYEQYF.

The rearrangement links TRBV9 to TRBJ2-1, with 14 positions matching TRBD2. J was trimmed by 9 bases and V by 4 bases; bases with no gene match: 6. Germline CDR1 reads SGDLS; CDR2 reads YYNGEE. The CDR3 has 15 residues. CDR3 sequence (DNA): TGTGCCAGCAGCCCACCCGGGACTAGCGGGAGTGAGCAGTTCTTC. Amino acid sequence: CASSPPGTSGSEQFF. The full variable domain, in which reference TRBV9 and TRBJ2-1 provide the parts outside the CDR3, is DSGVTQTPKHLITATGQRVTLRCSPRSGDLSVYWYQQSLDQGLQFLIQYYNGEERAKGNILERFSAQQFPDLHSELNLSSLELGDSALYFCASSPPGTSGSEQFFGPGTRLTVL.

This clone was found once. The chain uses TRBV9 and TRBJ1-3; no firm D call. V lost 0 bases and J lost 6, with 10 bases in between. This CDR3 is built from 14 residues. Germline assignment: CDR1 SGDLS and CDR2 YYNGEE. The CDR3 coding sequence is TGTGCCAGCAGCGTAGGCCATCAGGAAAACACCATATATTTT. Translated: CASSVGHQENTIYF.

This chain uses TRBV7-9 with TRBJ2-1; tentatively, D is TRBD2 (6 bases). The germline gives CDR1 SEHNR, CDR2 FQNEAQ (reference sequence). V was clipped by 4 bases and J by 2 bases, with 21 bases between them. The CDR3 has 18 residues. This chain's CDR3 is CASSSLGRSGHPYNEQFF. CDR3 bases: TGTGCCAGCAGCTCCCTTGGTAGGAGCGGGCATCCCTACAATGAGCAGTTCTTC.

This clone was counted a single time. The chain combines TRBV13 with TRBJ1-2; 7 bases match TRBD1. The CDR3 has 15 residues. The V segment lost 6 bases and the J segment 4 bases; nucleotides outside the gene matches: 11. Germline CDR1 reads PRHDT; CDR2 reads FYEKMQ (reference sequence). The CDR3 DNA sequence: TGTGCCAGCAGGCCACGCGGGACAGCCCCCTATGGCTACACCTTC. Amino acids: CASRPRGTAPYGYTF.